This T cell receptor beta chain originates from a study of cytomegalovirus exposure and HLA in healthy donors. The V end lost 1 base, the J end lost 5 bases, and 7 bases lay between the germline ends. The CDR3 covers 13 residues. In germline, CDR1 is SGHRS, CDR2 YFSETQ. The study, taken as a whole, reports: Some segments of the V type, notably TRBV6-2 and TRBV6-3, were excluded as indistinguishable. An analysis that came later showed most CMV-associated TCR beta chains appearing HLA-restricted.

The study ran its PCR with 60 Vbeta and 13 Jbeta primers. Libraries were prepared by immunoSEQ multiplex PCR; TCRdb keeps only in-frame clonotypes and omits some of them. The sample table sets out around 110,000 clones. In the case of this clone: Antigen unknown.

Material for sequencing was PBMCs. The rearrangement joins TRBV5-1 to TRBJ2-1; maybe TRBD2 (5 bases). This TCR was sampled from a man aged 40-49 years in good health and CMV-seropositive. The CDR3 protein is CASSLRGHNEQFF. Here the CDR3 DNA reads TGCGCCAGCAGCTTGAGAGGGCACAATGAGCAGTTCTTC. Full variable domain (remainder filled in from reference TRBV5-1 and TRBJ2-1): KAGVTQTPRYLIKTRGQQVTLSCSPISGHRSVSWYQQTPGQGLQFLFEYFSETQRNKGNFPGRFSGRQFSNSRSEMNVSTLELGDSALYLCASSLRGHNEQFFGPGTRLTVL.